The subject of this entry is one T cell receptor beta chain. The antigen is unknown. This record belongs to a study of T cells in narcolepsy. Study background: Healthy controls were enrolled alongside patients with narcolepsy type 1 or type 2.

Measured with immunoSEQ multiplex PCR; TCRdb has only the in-frame clones, and not every one. The table lists fewer than 40,000 clones, about 90% of them singletons. Study conclusions and caveats: Autoreactive HCRT-specific and TRIB2-specific clonotypes were marked in same-patient CSF-versus-blood CD4+ comparisons. Autoreactive clonotypes reportedly recurred in blood of same and different patients, not controls.

This CDR3 region has 15 residues. V gave up 0 bases and J gave up 8 bases; unmatched junction bases: 6. CDR1 and CDR2 (germline): SGHRS, YFSETQ. Sequencing was performed on CD45RA- memory CD4+ T cells from PBMCs. This sequence originates from a human donor with narcolepsy. The rearrangement joins TRBV5-1 to TRBJ1-1; 11 bases are shared with TRBD1. This chain's CDR3 is CASSLAPGQGVEAFF. The CDR3 DNA is TGCGCCAGCAGCTTGGCCCCGGGACAGGGGGTAGAAGCTTTCTTT.